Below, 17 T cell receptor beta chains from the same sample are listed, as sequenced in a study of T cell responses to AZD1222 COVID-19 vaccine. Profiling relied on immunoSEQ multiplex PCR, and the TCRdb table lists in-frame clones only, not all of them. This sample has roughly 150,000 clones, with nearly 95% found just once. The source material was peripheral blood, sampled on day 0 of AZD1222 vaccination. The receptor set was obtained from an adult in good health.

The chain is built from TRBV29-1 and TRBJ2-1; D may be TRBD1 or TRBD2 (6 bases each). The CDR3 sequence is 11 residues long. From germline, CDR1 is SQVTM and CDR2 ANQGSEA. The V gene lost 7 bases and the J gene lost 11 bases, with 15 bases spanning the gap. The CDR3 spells CSGSGGTKQFF. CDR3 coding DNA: TGCAGCGGATCGGGCGGGACAAAGCAGTTCTTC.

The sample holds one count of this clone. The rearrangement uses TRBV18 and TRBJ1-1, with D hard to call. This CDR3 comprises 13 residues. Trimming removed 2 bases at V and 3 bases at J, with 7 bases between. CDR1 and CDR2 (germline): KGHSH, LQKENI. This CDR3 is CASSPMADTEAFF. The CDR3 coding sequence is TGTGCCAGCTCACCAATGGCTGACACTGAAGCTTTCTTT. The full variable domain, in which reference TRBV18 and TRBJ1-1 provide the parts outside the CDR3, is NAGVMQNPRHLVRRRGQEARLRCSPMKGHSHVYWYRQLPEEGLKFMVYLQKENIIDESGMPKERFSAEFPKEGPSILRIQQVVRGDSAAYFCASSPMADTEAFFGQGTRLTVV.

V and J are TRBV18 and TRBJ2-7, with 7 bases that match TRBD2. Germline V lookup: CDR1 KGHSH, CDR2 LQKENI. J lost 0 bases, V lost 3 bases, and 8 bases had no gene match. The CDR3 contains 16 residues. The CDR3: CASSPQKGLLSYEQYF. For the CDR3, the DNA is TGTGCCAGCTCACCGCAAAAGGGACTACTCTCCTACGAGCAGTACTTC.

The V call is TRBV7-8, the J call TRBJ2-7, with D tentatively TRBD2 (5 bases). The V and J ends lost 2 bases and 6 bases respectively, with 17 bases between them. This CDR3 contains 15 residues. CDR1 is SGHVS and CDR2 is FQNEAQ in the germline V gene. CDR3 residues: CASSLSGSGSSEQYF. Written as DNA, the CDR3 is TGTGCCAGCAGCTTAAGCGGCTCGGGATCGAGCGAGCAGTACTTC.

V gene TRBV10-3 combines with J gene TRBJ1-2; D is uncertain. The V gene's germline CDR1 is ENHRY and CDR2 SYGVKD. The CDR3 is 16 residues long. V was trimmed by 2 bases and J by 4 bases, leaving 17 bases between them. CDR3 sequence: CAISEGSTEEGYGYTF. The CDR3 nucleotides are TGTGCCATCAGTGAGGGGTCGACTGAAGAGGGCTATGGCTACACCTTC.

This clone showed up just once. CDR3: CASSPGLAGADTQYF. CDR3 coding DNA: TGTGCCAGCAGCCCAGGGCTAGCGGGAGCTGATACGCAGTATTTT. V usage is TRBV3-1 (or the pseudogene TRBV3-2) and J usage is TRBJ2-3; 10 positions agree with TRBD2. CDR1 is LGHDT and CDR2 is YNNKEL in the germline V gene (reference sequence). Trimming at V came to 4 bases and at J to 6 bases, leaving 7 bases not matched to a gene. The length of the CDR3 is 15 residues.

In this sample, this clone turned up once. As DNA, the CDR3 is TGTGCCAGCAGTGTGCCCAGGTTTAATGAAAAACTGTTTTTT. This encodes CASSVPRFNEKLFF. The rearrangement joins TRBV2 to TRBJ1-4; D unclear. Per germline, CDR1 SNHLY and CDR2 FYNNEI. V was cut by 4 bases and J by 4 bases, with 10 bases left in between. The CDR3 loop spans 14 amino acids.

The CDR3 sequence: CAIRGPGEQFF. DNA for the CDR3: TGTGCCATCAGGGGACCAGGTGAGCAGTTCTTC. The chain links TRBV10-3 to TRBJ2-1; D tentatively reads TRBD1 or TRBD2 (5 bases each). V was shortened by 6 bases and J by 9 bases, with 9 bases between the two germline ends. The germline V gene has CDR1 ENHRY and CDR2 SYGVKD. This CDR3 spans 11 amino acids.

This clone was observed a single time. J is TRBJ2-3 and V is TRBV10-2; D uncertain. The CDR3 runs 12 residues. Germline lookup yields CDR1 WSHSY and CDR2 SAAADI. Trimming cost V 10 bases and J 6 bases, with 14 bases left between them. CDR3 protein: CATNSGRDTQYF. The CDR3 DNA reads TGCGCCACCAACTCGGGTAGGGATACGCAGTATTTT.

The CDR3 loop is CASSLNTGIYEQYF. CDR3 coding DNA: TGCGCCAGCAGCTTAAATACAGGGATCTACGAGCAGTACTTC. The chain has TRBV5-1 and TRBJ2-7, with D perhaps TRBD1 (6 bases). The CDR3 spans 14 residues. Germline CDR1 is SGHRS and CDR2 is YFSETQ. Trimming took off 2 bases at V and 3 bases at J, with 12 bases between the two ends.

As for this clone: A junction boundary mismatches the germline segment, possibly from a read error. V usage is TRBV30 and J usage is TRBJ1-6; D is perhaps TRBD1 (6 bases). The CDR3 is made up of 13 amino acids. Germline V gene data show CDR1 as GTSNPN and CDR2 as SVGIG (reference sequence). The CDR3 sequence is CALLRDTNSPLHF. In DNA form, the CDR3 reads TGTGCCTTGCTCCGGGACACTAATTCGCCCCTCCACTTT.

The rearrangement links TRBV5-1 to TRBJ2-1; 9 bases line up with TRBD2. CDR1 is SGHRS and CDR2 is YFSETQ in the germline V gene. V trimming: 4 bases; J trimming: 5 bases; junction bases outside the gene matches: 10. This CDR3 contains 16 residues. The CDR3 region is CASSPRGSGSNNEQFF. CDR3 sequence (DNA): TGCGCCAGCAGCCCTCGCGGTAGCGGGAGTAACAATGAGCAGTTCTTC.

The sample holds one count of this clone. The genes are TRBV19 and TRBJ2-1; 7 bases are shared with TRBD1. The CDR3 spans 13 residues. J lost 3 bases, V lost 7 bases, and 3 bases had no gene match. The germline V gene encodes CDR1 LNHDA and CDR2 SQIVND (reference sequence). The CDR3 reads CASTDRNYNEQFF. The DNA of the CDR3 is TGTGCCAGTACGGACAGGAACTACAATGAGCAGTTCTTC.

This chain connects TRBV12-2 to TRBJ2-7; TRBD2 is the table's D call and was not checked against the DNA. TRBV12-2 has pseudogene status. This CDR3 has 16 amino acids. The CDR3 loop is CASRLKWREGLHEQYF. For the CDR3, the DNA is TGTGCAAGTCGCTTAAAATGGCGGGAGGGCCTCCACGAGCAGTACTTC.

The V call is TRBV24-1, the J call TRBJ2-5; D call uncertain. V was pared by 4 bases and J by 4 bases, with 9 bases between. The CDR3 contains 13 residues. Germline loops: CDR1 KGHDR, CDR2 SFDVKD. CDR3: CATSDPGLETQYF. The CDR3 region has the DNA TGTGCCACCAGTGACCCCGGCCTAGAGACCCAGTACTTC.

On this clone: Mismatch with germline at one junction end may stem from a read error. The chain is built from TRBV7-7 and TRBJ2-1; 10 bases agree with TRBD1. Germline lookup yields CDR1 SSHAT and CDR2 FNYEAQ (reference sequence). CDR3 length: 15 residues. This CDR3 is CASSLGQGTYNEQFF. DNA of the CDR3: TGTGCTAGCAGCTTGGGACAGGGGACCTACAATGAGCAGTTCTTC.

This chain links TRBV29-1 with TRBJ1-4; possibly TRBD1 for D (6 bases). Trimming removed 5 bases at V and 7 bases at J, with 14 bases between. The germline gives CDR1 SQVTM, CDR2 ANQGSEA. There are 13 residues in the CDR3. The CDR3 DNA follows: TGCAGCGTTACGGACACGGACAGTGAAAAACTGTTTTTT. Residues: CSVTDTDSEKLFF.